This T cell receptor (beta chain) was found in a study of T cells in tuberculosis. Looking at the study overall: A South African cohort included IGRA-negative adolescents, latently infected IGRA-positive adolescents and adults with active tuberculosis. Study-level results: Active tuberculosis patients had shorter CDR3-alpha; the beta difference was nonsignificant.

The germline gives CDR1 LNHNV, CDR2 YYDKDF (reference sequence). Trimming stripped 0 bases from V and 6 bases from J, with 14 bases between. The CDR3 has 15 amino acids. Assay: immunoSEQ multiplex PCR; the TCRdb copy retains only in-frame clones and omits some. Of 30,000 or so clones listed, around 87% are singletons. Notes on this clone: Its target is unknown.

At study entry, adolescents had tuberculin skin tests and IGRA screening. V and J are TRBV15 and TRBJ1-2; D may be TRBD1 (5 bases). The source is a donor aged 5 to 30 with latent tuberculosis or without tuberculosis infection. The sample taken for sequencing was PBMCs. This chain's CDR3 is CATSRDLAGIDGYTF. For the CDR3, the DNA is TGTGCCACCAGCAGAGATCTGGCAGGGATAGATGGCTACACCTTC.